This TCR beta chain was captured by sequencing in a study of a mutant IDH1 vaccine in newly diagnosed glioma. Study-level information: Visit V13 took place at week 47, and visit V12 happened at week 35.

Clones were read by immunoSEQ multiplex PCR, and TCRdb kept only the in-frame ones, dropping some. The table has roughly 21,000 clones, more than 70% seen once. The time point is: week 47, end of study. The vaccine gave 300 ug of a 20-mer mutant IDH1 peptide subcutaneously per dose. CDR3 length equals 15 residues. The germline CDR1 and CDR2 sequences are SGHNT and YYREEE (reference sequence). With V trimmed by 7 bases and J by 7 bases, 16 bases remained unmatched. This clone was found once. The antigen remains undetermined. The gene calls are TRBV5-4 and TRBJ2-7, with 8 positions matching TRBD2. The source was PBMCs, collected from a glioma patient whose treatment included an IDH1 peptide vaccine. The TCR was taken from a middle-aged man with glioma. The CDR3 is CASSKGGSGTREQYF. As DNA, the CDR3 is TGTGCCAGCTCGAAGGGGGGTAGCGGGACACGAGAGCAGTACTTC.